This is a list of T cell receptor beta chains from one sample in a study of blood T cell repertoires in COVID-19. Using immunoSEQ multiplex PCR, the repertoire was profiled, and TCRdb retains in-frame clones only, with some absent. The profile shows about 670,000 clones, more than 80% of them singletons. The sample was peripheral blood. All receptors come from a woman younger than 35 with acute or convalescent COVID-19. CDR3s include the opening cysteine and the closing phenylalanine or tryptophan. The order of the fields is D gene, J gene, V gene, clone size, CDR3 protein, CDR3 DNA. A D gene is named only where the DNA matches it firmly. Rows give clone size only sometimes, using once, few, many, or a class for an expanded clone.

NA | TRBJ1-5 | TRBV6-5 | NA | CASTTGVNQPQHF | TGTGCCAGCACCACGGGGGTTAATCAGCCCCAGCATTTT
NA | TRBJ1-1 | TRBV3-1/TRBV3-2 | NA | CASSQNRNTEAFF | TGTGCCAGCAGCCAGAACAGGAACACTGAAGCTTTCTTT
NA | TRBJ2-3 | TRBV9 | NA | CASSVGGGDTQYF | TGTGCCAGCAGCGTAGGAGGGGGAGATACGCAGTATTTT
NA | TRBJ1-1 | TRBV10-1 | NA | CASPQSNTEAFF | TGCGCCAGCCCTCAGTCCAACACTGAAGCTTTCTTT
TRBD1 | TRBJ1-1 | TRBV29-1 | NA | CSVPGQGNTEAFF | TGCAGCGTCCCGGGACAGGGTAATACTGAAGCTTTCTTT
NA | TRBJ2-7 | TRBV4-1 | NA | CASSQVGPMDEQYF | TGCGCCAGCAGCCAAGTGGGGCCGATGGACGAGCAGTACTTC
NA | TRBJ1-5 | TRBV12-5 | NA | CASGLSQQPQHF | TGTGCTAGTGGTTTGTCTCAGCAGCCCCAGCATTTT
TRBD1 | TRBJ2-7 | TRBV9 | NA | CASSPRQGAYEQYF | TGTGCCAGCAGCCCCCGACAGGGGGCGTACGAGCAGTACTTC
NA | TRBJ1-5 | TRBV12-3/TRBV12-4 | NA | CASSSYQGQPQHF | TGTGCCAGCAGTTCCTACCAGGGTCAGCCCCAGCATTTT
NA | TRBJ2-2 | TRBV29-1 | NA | CSVEDWATRTGELFF | TGCAGCGTTGAAGATTGGGCAACAAGGACCGGGGAGCTGTTTTTT
NA | TRBJ1-6 | TRBV9 | NA | CASSVGRDTWGSPLHF | TGTGCCAGCAGCGTTGGCAGGGACACCTGGGGATCACCCCTCCACTTT
NA | TRBJ2-2 | TRBV30 | NA | CAWTEDSPGELFF | TGTGCCTGGACCGAGGACAGCCCCGGGGAGCTGTTTTTT
TRBD1 | TRBJ2-7 | TRBV5-1 | NA | CASSWDREGQYF | TGCGCCAGCAGCTGGGACAGGGAAGGGCAGTACTTC
NA | TRBJ2-1 | TRBV2 | NA | CASSENPSSYNEQFF | TGCGCCAGCAGTGAAAACCCGAGCTCCTACAATGAGCAGTTCTTC
TRBD2 | TRBJ2-3 | TRBV2 | NA | CASSGGLVTDTQYF | TGTGCCAGCAGTGGGGGACTAGTCACAGATACGCAGTATTTT
TRBD1 | TRBJ1-2 | TRBV6-5 | NA | CASAGDRGAFYGYTF | TGTGCCAGCGCCGGGGACAGGGGCGCCTTCTATGGCTACACCTTC
NA | TRBJ1-2 | TRBV5-6 | NA | CASSLGHVGLTNYGYTF | TGTGCCAGCAGCTTGGGGCACGTGGGGCTAACTAACTATGGCTACACCTTC
TRBD1 | TRBJ1-1 | TRBV7-6 | once | CASSFGQGHTEAFF | TGTGCCAGCAGCTTTGGACAGGGGCACACTGAAGCTTTCTTT
NA | TRBJ1-2 | TRBV13 | once | CASKEDYGYTF | TGTGCCAGCAAGGAGGACTATGGCTACACCTTC
TRBD1 | TRBJ2-1 | TRBV27 | few | CASSPASGQDPSSYNEQFF | TGTGCCAGCAGTCCTGCCTCGGGACAGGACCCGAGCTCCTACAATGAGCAGTTCTTC
NA | TRBJ1-1 | TRBV11-2 | few | CASTLTGAPWTEAFF | TGTGCCAGCACCTTAACTGGGGCCCCTTGGACTGAAGCTTTCTTT
NA | TRBJ2-7 | TRBV23-1 | NA | CASSQSTAGYSSYEQYF | TGCGCCAGCAGTCAATCAACGGCAGGATACAGCTCCTACGAGCAGTACTTC
NA | TRBJ2-3 | TRBV5-1 | NA | CASSPNTDTQYF | TGCGCCAGCAGCCCTAACACAGATACGCAGTATTTT
NA | TRBJ1-2 | TRBV14 | NA | CASSQAGPFGGYTF | TGTGCCAGCAGCCAAGCGGGTCCTTTTGGAGGCTACACCTTC
NA | TRBJ1-5 | TRBV5-6 | NA | CASSLGANQPQHF | TGTGCCAGCAGCTTGGGGGCCAATCAGCCCCAGCATTTT
NA | TRBJ1-2 | TRBV30 | NA | CAWSLGQLSDGYTF | TGTGCCTGGAGTTTAGGACAGCTGTCAGATGGCTACACCTTC
NA | TRBJ2-2 | TRBV3-1/TRBV3-2 | NA | CASSQERGTGELFF | TGTGCCAGCAGCCAAGAACGGGGCACCGGGGAGCTGTTTTTT
TRBD2 | TRBJ2-3 | TRBV5-1 | NA | CASSLAGGGPTDTQYF | TGCGCCAGCAGCTTGGCCGGGGGGGGGCCCACAGATACGCAGTATTTT
NA | TRBJ2-1 | TRBV6-5 | NA | CASRSVGYEQFF | TGTGCCAGCAGGTCCGTCGGGTATGAGCAGTTCTTC
TRBD1 | TRBJ1-6 | TRBV7-2 | NA | CASSLERQGGSPLHF | TGTGCCAGCAGCTTAGAAAGACAGGGCGGTTCACCCCTCCACTTT
TRBD1 | TRBJ1-5 | TRBV11-2 | NA | CASSLDRAGEPQHF | TGTGCCAGCAGCCTTGACAGGGCCGGTGAGCCCCAGCATTTT